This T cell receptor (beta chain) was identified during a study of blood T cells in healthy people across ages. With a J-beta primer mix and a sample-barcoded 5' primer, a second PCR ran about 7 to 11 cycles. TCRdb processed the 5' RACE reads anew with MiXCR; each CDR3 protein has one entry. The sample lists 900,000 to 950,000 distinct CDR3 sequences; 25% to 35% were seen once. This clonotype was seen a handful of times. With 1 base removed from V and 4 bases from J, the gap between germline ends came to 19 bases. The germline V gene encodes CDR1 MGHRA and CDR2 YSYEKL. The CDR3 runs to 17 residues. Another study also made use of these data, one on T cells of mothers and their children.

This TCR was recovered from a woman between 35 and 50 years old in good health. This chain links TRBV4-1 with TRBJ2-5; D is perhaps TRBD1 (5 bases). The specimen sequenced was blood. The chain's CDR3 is CASSQVFGPKGVETQYF. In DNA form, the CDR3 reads TGCGCCAGCAGCCAAGTCTTTGGGCCGAAAGGGGTAGAGACCCAGTACTTC.